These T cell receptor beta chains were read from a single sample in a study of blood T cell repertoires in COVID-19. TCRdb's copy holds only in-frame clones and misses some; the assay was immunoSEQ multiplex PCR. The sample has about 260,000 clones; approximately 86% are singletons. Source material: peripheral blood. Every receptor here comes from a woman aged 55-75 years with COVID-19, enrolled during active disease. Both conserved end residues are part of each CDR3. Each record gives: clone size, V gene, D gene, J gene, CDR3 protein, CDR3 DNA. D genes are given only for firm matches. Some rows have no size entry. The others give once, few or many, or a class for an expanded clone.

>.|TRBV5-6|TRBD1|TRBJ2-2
CASSLGDRETGELFF
TGTGCCAGCAGCTTGGGGGACAGGGAAACCGGGGAGCTGTTTTTT
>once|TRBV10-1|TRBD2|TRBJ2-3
CASSGGLAETTDTQYF
TGCGCCAGCAGTGGAGGACTAGCGGAGACCACAGATACGCAGTATTTT
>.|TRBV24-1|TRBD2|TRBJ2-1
CATSDPRGAYNEQFF
TGTGCCACCAGTGATCCTCGGGGGGCCTACAATGAGCAGTTCTTC
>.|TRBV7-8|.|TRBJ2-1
CASSPGGIYNEQFF
TGTGCCAGCAGCCCCGGAGGAATTTACAATGAGCAGTTCTTC
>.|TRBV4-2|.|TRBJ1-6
CASSLEPGQRNSPLHF
TGTGCCAGCAGCCTCGAACCGGGACAACGGAATTCACCCCTCCACTTT
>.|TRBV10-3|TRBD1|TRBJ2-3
CAIASSGDRVDTQYF
TGTGCCATCGCCTCATCAGGGGACAGGGTGGATACGCAGTATTTT
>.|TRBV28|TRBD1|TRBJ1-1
CASSSLTTGVAFF
TGTGCCAGCAGTTCCCTAACGACAGGGGTAGCTTTCTTT
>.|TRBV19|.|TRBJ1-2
CASSIPIYRHRDYGYTF
TGTGCCAGTAGTATCCCGATCTACAGGCACCGGGACTATGGCTACACCTTC
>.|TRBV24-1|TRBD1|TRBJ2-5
CATSIGQGHQETQYF
TGTGCCACCAGTATCGGACAGGGGCACCAAGAGACCCAGTACTTC
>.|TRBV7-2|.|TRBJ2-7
CASSLNRISYEQYF
TGTGCCAGCAGCTTAAACAGGATCTCCTACGAGCAGTACTTC
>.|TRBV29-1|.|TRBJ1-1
CSVATARGTEAFF
TGCAGCGTTGCCACAGCCCGGGGCACTGAAGCTTTCTTT
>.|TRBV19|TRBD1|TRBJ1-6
CASSPRDRAIRYNSPLHF
TGTGCCAGTAGTCCGCGGGACAGGGCGATTCGTTATAATTCACCCCTCCACTTT
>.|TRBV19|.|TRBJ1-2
CASSIGGNYGHTF
TGTGCCAGTAGTATAGGCGGGAACTATGGCCACACCTTC
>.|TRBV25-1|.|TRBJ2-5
CASSDQGSWQETQYF
TGTGCCAGCAGTGATCAGGGCTCCTGGCAGGAGACCCAGTACTTC
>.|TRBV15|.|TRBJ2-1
CATSRDRGENNEQFF
TGTGCCACCAGCAGAGATCGCGGAGAAAACAATGAGCAGTTCTTC
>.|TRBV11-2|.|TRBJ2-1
CASSLAGGSYNEQFF
TGTGCCAGCAGCTTAGCCGGAGGTTCCTACAATGAGCAGTTCTTC
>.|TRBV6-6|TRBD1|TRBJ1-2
CASSPGQNYGYTF
TGTGCCAGCAGCCCGGGACAGAACTATGGCTACACCTTC
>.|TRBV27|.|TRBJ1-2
CASSLLGSRYGYTF
TGTGCCAGCAGTTTATTGGGGAGTCGATATGGCTACACCTTC
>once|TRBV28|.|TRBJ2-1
CASVSPPDEQFF
TGTGCCAGCGTTTCCCCCCCAGATGAGCAGTTCTTC
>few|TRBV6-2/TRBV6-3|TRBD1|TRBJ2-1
CASSRDRGRNNEQFF
TGTGCCAGCAGCCGAGACAGGGGGCGGAACAATGAGCAGTTCTTC
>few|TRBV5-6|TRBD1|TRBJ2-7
CASSPDGGQAREQYF
TGTGCCAGCAGCCCAGATGGGGGACAGGCCCGGGAGCAGTACTTC
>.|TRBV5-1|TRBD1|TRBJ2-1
CASSPDGTGWGDEQFF
TGCGCCAGCAGCCCTGACGGGACAGGGTGGGGGGATGAGCAGTTCTTC
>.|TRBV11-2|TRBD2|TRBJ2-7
CASSFGTSVAYEQYF
TGTGCCAGCAGCTTTGGGACTAGCGTGGCCTACGAGCAGTACTTC
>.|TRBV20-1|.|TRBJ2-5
CSASYETQYF
TGCAGTGCTAGCTATGAGACCCAGTACTTC
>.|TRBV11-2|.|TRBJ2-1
CASSLAGGPYNEQFF
TGTGCCAGCAGCTTAGCCGGGGGGCCCTACAATGAGCAGTTCTTC
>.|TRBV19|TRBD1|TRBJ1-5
CASTGTVNQPQHF
TGTGCCAGTACTGGGACAGTCAATCAGCCCCAGCATTTT
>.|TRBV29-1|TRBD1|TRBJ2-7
CSVSTGGEQYF
TGCAGCGTTTCGACAGGGGGCGAGCAGTACTTC
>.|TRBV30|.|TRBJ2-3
CAWSERSGDTQYF
TGTGCCTGGAGTGAGAGGAGCGGCGATACGCAGTATTTT
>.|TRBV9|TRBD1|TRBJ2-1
CASSPQGTGGLYNEQFF
TGTGCCAGCAGCCCCCAAGGTACAGGGGGCTTGTACAATGAGCAGTTCTTC
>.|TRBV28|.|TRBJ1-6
CASSFLGRNHYNSPLHF
TGTGCCAGCAGTTTCTTGGGGAGAAACCACTATAATTCACCCCTCCACTTT
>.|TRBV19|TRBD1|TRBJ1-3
CASSMYRGRSGNTIYF
TGTGCCAGTAGTATGTACAGGGGCCGCTCTGGAAACACCATATATTTT
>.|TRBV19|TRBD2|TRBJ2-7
CASSALAGGWDEQYF
TGTGCCAGTAGTGCCCTCGCGGGAGGGTGGGACGAGCAGTACTTC
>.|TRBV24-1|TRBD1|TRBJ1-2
CATSTNTPGQVYGYTF
TGTGCCACCAGTACCAACACTCCGGGACAGGTCTATGGCTACACCTTC
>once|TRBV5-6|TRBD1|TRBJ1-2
CASSATGTGGNYGYTF
TGTGCCAGCAGCGCGACCGGGACAGGGGGGAACTATGGCTACACCTTC
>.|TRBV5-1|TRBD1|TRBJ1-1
CASKQGVNTEAFF
TGCGCCAGCAAACAGGGGGTGAACACTGAAGCTTTCTTT
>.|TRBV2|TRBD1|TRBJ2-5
CASIFHRGYQETQYF
TGTGCCAGCATTTTTCACAGGGGGTACCAAGAGACCCAGTACTTC
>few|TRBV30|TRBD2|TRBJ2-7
CAWSWGGTSYEQYF
TGTGCCTGGAGTTGGGGGGGGACCTCCTACGAGCAGTACTTC
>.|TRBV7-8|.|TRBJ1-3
CASRTGSSGNTIYF
TGTGCCAGCAGGACAGGTAGCTCTGGAAACACCATATATTTT
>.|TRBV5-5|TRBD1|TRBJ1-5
CASSLVWDSRNQPQHF
TGTGCCAGCAGCTTGGTTTGGGACAGTCGCAATCAGCCCCAGCATTTT
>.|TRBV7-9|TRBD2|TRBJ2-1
CASSPRLAGEYNEQFF
TGTGCCAGCAGCCCCAGACTAGCGGGGGAATACAATGAGCAGTTCTTC
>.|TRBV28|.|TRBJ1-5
CASSYTASNQPQHF
TGTGCCAGCAGTTATACAGCAAGCAATCAGCCCCAGCATTTT
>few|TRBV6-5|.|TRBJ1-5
CASGEQEGHQPQHF
TGTGCCAGCGGAGAACAGGAGGGGCATCAGCCCCAGCATTTT
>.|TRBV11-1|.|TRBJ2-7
CASSSGQNYEQYF
TGTGCCAGCAGCTCGGGACAAAACTACGAGCAGTACTTC
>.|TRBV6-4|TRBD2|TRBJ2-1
CASSDGAGGLDEQFF
TGTGCCAGCAGTGACGGGGCGGGAGGGTTAGATGAGCAGTTCTTC
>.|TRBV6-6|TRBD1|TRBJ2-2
CASRRGQATNTGELFF
TGTGCCAGCAGAAGGGGACAGGCAACGAACACCGGGGAGCTGTTTTTT
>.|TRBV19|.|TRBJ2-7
CASSNAGSGITYEQYF
TGTGCCAGTAGTAACGCCGGGAGCGGTATAACCTACGAGCAGTACTTC
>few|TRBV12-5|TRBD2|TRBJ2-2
CASAHVGLAGRTGELFF
TGTGCTAGTGCCCATGTTGGGCTAGCGGGACGGACCGGGGAGCTGTTTTTT
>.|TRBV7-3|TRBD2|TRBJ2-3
CASSFGSGRPDTQYF
TGTGCCAGCAGCTTTGGTAGCGGGAGGCCAGATACGCAGTATTTT
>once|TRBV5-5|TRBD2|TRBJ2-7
CASSLSTSGRVYEQYF
TGTGCCAGCAGCTTGTCCACTAGCGGGAGAGTGTACGAGCAGTACTTC
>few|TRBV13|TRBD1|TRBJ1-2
CATTHRDRVYLSGYTF
TGTGCCACCACGCATCGGGACAGGGTTTACCTCTCTGGCTACACCTTC
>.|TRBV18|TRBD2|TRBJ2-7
CASSPPSGDSYEQYF
TGTGCCAGCTCACCGCCTAGCGGGGATTCCTACGAGCAGTACTTC
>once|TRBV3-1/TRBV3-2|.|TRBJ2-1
CASISRGLGGSYNEQFF
TGTGCCAGCATATCGCGGGGTCTCGGGGGCTCCTACAATGAGCAGTTCTTC
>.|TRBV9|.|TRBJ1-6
CASSVGGSPLHF
TGTGCCAGCAGCGTAGGAGGTTCACCCCTCCACTTT
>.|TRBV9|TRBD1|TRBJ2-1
CASSGDRGSYNEQFF
TGTGCCAGCAGCGGGGACAGGGGCTCCTACAATGAGCAGTTCTTC